What follows is one T cell receptor beta chain and its context. Cohort allocation depended upon clinical history that participants reported. Two negative PCRs, clearance, or symptom resolution were required of recovered Cohort 3 donors. The sample belongs to a study of blood T cell repertoires in COVID-19. Overall study: Nucleic acid was either cDNA or gDNA, and it came from T cells, B-cell-depleted T cells, or PBMCs.

There are 18 residues in the CDR3. The authors' processing: Reference gene primer amplification yielded estimated nucleated cell counts. Generated by immunoSEQ multiplex PCR, the TCRdb table keeps only in-frame clones and is missing some. D and trimming come from the DNA, and the V and J calls and clone size come from that table. The data hold fewer than 350,000 clones, with about nine tenths observed a single time. The rearrangement links TRBV12-2 to TRBJ2-2; TRBD2, the table's D call, lacks a check against the DNA. TRBV12-2 is a documented pseudogene. This TCR was recovered from a man in his 60s who had recovered from COVID-19. The sample consisted of PBMCs or T cells enriched from blood (not recorded which). CDR3 loop: CASRLVTSGRACTGELFF. In DNA, the CDR3 is TGTGCAAGTCGCTTAGTGACTAGCGGGAGGGCTTGTACCGGGGAGCTGTTTTTT.